These 29 T cell receptor beta chains share one sample of origin, sequenced in a study of PD-1 blockade in mismatch repair-deficient tumors (dated by TCRdb to the late 2010s). The method behind the library was the immunoSEQ multiplex PCR assay. As stored in TCRdb, this immuneACCESS dataset retains in-frame rearrangements with V and J assigned. A fraction of the clones does not appear; measured against another copy, unresolved V genes explain less than half of the discrepancy, and the remainder lacks a known reason. The sample records about 68,000 clones, about 78% of which are singletons. The top ten hold approximately 5% of the sample. The material sequenced was peripheral blood, taken 2 weeks after starting pembrolizumab. Receptor source: an adult with mismatch repair-deficient cancer.

This chain joins TRBV5-4 and TRBJ2-7; D is perhaps TRBD1 (6 bases). Germline V gene data show CDR1 as SGHNT and CDR2 as YYREEE (reference sequence). V lost 4 bases and J lost 5, with 19 bases in between. This CDR3 contains 15 residues. The CDR3 DNA is TGTGCCAGCAGCCCGATCACCAGGGGTTTCCACGAGCAGTACTTC. It yields the protein CASSPITRGFHEQYF.

This clone was detected once. The V and J genes are TRBV4-2 and TRBJ2-6, with 13 bases lining up with TRBD2. V shed 4 bases, J shed 1 base, and the junction held 13 bases outside the gene matches. Germline loops: CDR1 LGHNA, CDR2 YNFKEQ. CDR3 length: 21 residues. In nucleotides, the CDR3 is TGTGCCAGCAGCCCTCGACTAGCGGGAGGCTTCGCGGGGTCTGGGGCCAACGTCCTGACTTTC. This gives the protein CASSPRLAGGFAGSGANVLTF.

The CDR3 DNA sequence: TGTGCCAGTACAGACAATTGGGACACTGAAGCTTTCTTT. Its translation: CASTDNWDTEAFF. The chain is built from TRBV19 and TRBJ1-1; unclear D gene. The CDR3 is 13 residues long. The ends were cut back, 7 bases at V and 3 bases at J, with 12 bases in the middle. Germline values: CDR1 LNHDA, CDR2 SQIVND (reference sequence).

The CDR3 spells CASSLDVGSSYNEQFF. Written as DNA, the CDR3 is TGCGCCAGCAGCTTGGATGTCGGGAGCTCCTACAATGAGCAGTTCTTC. J is TRBJ2-1 and V is TRBV5-1, with a tentative D call TRBD2 (6 bases). Germline V gene sequence: CDR1 SGHRS, CDR2 YFSETQ. Trimming removed 0 bases from V and 0 bases from J, with 10 bases in between. This CDR3 has 16 residues.

CDR3 residues: CSVEDQSAWTNYGYTF. The DNA of the CDR3 is TGCAGCGTTGAAGATCAGTCGGCATGGACTAACTATGGCTACACCTTC. This rearrangement joins TRBV29-1 to TRBJ1-2; no firm D call. Per germline, CDR1 SQVTM and CDR2 ANQGSEA. Trimming took 0 bases from V and 0 from J, leaving 14 bases between them. The CDR3 is 16 amino acids.

V gene TRBV6-1 combines with J gene TRBJ2-3; the match to TRBD2 covers 8 bases. V lost 7 bases and J lost 0; bases outside the gene matches: 3. The length of the CDR3 is 14 residues. Germline assignment: CDR1 MNHNS and CDR2 SASEGT. The DNA for the CDR3 is TGTGCCAGCATACTAGCGGAGAGCACAGATACGCAGTATTTT. This encodes CASILAESTDTQYF.

The CDR3 coding sequence is TGTGCCATCAGTGAGGCTTCGGGTCAGCTTACCAATCAGCCCCAGCATTTT. Protein: CAISEASGQLTNQPQHF. The V call is TRBV10-3, the J call TRBJ1-5, with no clear D. Germline V gene sequence: CDR1 ENHRY, CDR2 SYGVKD. The V and J ends lost 2 bases and 3 bases respectively, with 17 bases between them. CDR3 length: 17 residues.

This sequence joins TRBV15 and TRBJ1-4, with D perhaps TRBD1 (5 bases). The CDR3 sequence is 15 residues long. V lost 3 bases and J 3 bases, leaving 11 bases between the germline ends. Germline V gene lookup returns CDR1 LNHNV and CDR2 YYDKDF (reference sequence). The CDR3 region is CATSRDGTANEKLFF. For the CDR3, the DNA is TGTGCCACCAGCAGGGATGGGACGGCTAATGAAAAACTGTTTTTT.

The genes are TRBV5-1 and TRBJ2-1; a possible D gene is TRBD1 (6 bases). The CDR3 runs to 14 residues. Trimming took 4 bases from V and 1 from J, leaving 9 bases between them. CDR1 and CDR2 (germline): SGHRS, YFSETQ. The CDR3 sequence: CASSIQGSYNEQFF. The CDR3 coding sequence is TGCGCCAGCAGCATACAGGGTTCCTACAATGAGCAGTTCTTC.

This sequence joins TRBV15 and TRBJ1-2; D uncertain. V lost 1 base, J lost 3 bases, and 9 bases lay in between. The germline CDR1 and CDR2 sequences are LNHNV and YYDKDF (reference sequence). This CDR3 region has 14 residues. The CDR3 loop is CATSRVGSHYGYTF. CDR3 DNA: TGTGCCACCAGCAGAGTCGGCAGCCACTATGGCTACACCTTC. Filled out from reference TRBV15 and TRBJ1-2, the complete variable domain reads DAMVIQNPRYQVTQFGKPVTLSCSQTLNHNVMYWYQQKSSQAPKLLFHYYDKDFNNEADTPDNFQSRRPNTSFCFLDIRSPGLGDTAMYLCATSRVGSHYGYTFGSGTRLTVV.

The chain recombines TRBV7-2 with TRBJ1-2, with TRBD1 matching over 9 bases. Trimming removed 4 bases from V and 6 bases from J; junction bases left unmatched: 3. CDR1 is SGHTA, CDR2 FQGNSA, per germline. CDR3 length equals 13 residues. CDR3 amino acids: CASSWGTGHGYTF. For the CDR3, the DNA is TGTGCCAGCAGCTGGGGGACAGGGCATGGCTACACCTTC.

This chain links TRBV27 with TRBJ1-2; D may be TRBD1 (5 bases). Trimming removed 0 bases from V and 6 bases from J, with 14 bases in between. The germline V gene encodes CDR1 MNHEY and CDR2 SMNVEV (reference sequence). The length of the CDR3 is 15 residues. The CDR3 here is CASSLSSRTSHGYTF. The CDR3 DNA reads TGTGCCAGCAGTTTATCAAGTCGGACATCCCATGGCTACACCTTC.

V is TRBV27 and J is TRBJ2-1; no clear D. CDR1 is MNHEY, CDR2 SMNVEV, per germline (reference sequence). With 6 bases removed from V and 4 bases from J, the gap between germline ends came to 13 bases. There are 14 residues in the CDR3. The CDR3 coding sequence is TGTGCCAGCAGCCTTGTTAATGATTACAATGAGCAGTTCTTC. This codes for CASSLVNDYNEQFF.

The V call is TRBV27, the J call TRBJ2-5; tentatively, D is TRBD2 (6 bases). This CDR3 has 16 residues. The V end lost 0 bases, the J end lost 3 bases, and 14 bases lay between the germline ends. Germline V gives CDR1 MNHEY, CDR2 SMNVEV (reference sequence). The CDR3 is CASSLSFRGIEETQYF. CDR3 bases: TGTGCCAGCAGTTTATCGTTTCGGGGGATTGAAGAGACCCAGTACTTC.

CDR3 region: CASSSSRTDYEQYF. In nucleotides, the CDR3 is TGTGCCAGCAGCTCTTCCAGGACCGACTACGAGCAGTACTTC. This chain joins TRBV7-3 and TRBJ2-7; D is ambiguous. This CDR3 is 14 amino acids long. Trimming shortened V by 4 bases and J by 3 bases, and 13 bases separated the two germline ends. CDR1 and CDR2 from the germline V gene are SGHTA and FQGTGA.

This chain links TRBV30 with TRBJ2-4; perhaps TRBD1 as D (6 bases). Deletions cut 2 bases from V and 6 bases from J, with 14 bases between. The CDR3 sequence is 14 residues long. Germline CDR1 is GTSNPN and CDR2 is SVGIG (reference sequence). CDR3 nucleotides: TGTGCCTGGAGTTCCAAGATCAGGGGAAACATTCAGTACTTC. Protein: CAWSSKIRGNIQYF.

The genes are TRBV11-3 and TRBJ2-7; TRBD1 matches at 7 bases. CDR1 SGHNT and CDR2 YENEEA come from the germline V gene. The CDR3 has 14 amino acids. V trimming: 5 bases; J trimming: 7 bases; junction bases outside the gene matches: 11. The CDR3 DNA is TGTGCCAGCAGCCCGAGGACAGGCTTGGGTGAGCAGTACTTC. Its protein is CASSPRTGLGEQYF. The whole variable domain, filled in from reference TRBV11-3 and TRBJ2-7, reads EAGVVQSPRYKIIEKKQPVAFWCNPISGHNTLYWYLQNLGQGPELLIRYENEEAVDDSQLPKDRFSAERLKGVDSTLKIQPAELGDSAVYLCASSPRTGLGEQYFGPGTRLTVT.

V usage is TRBV10-2 and J usage is TRBJ2-1; 12 nucleotides line up with TRBD2. Germline values: CDR1 WSHSY, CDR2 SAAADI. The CDR3 is made up of 14 amino acids. The V and J ends lost 6 bases and 7 bases, in that order; junction bases with no gene match: 4. CDR3 sequence (DNA): TGCGCCAGCAGCCCTAGCGGGAGGGGGAATGAGCAGTTCTTC. It codes for CASSPSGRGNEQFF.

A few counts support this clone. The V call is TRBV7-3, the J call TRBJ2-7, with 9 bases fitting TRBD1. Germline-derived CDR1 and CDR2 are SGHTA and FQGTGA. Germline trimming cut 5 bases from V and 1 base from J; bases unmatched to any gene: 6. This CDR3 spans 15 amino acids. CDR3 loop: CASSPGQGISYEQYF. CDR3 DNA: TGTGCCAGCAGCCCCGGACAGGGGATATCCTACGAGCAGTACTTC.

This chain connects TRBV7-3 to TRBJ2-1; 8 bases agree with TRBD1. The CDR3 spans 14 residues. The J segment lost 6 bases and the V segment lost 3 bases, leaving 4 bases of the junction unmatched. CDR1 and CDR2 (germline): SGHTA, FQGTGA. This CDR3 is CASSLDRVGNEQFF. The CDR3 DNA reads as TGTGCCAGCAGCTTGGACAGGGTGGGCAATGAGCAGTTCTTC.

The chain combines TRBV25-1 with TRBJ2-1, with 8 bases lining up with TRBD2. Germline loops: CDR1 MGHDK, CDR2 SYGVNS. The CDR3 is 15 amino acids. V lost 6 bases, J lost 7 bases, and 11 bases stayed unmatched. CDR3 sequence: CASRSVREGLNEQFF. Here the CDR3 DNA reads TGTGCCAGCAGGTCCGTCCGGGAGGGCTTGAATGAGCAGTTCTTC.

This clone was recorded a few times. The V call is TRBV9, the J call TRBJ2-1; no clear D gene. The CDR3 sequence is 13 residues long. V was clipped by 3 bases and J by 9 bases, with 13 bases between them. Germline-derived CDR1 and CDR2 are SGDLS and YYNGEE. CDR3 bases: TGTGCCAGCAGCGCCTCACCTCCGGGTGAGCAGTTCTTC. Residues: CASSASPPGEQFF.

This clone has more than one count but fewer than ten. The genes are TRBV2 and TRBJ1-2; D not certain. The CDR3 spans 12 residues. V was clipped by 8 bases and J by 2 bases, with 9 bases between them. Germline CDR1 and CDR2: SNHLY and FYNNEI. Written as DNA, the CDR3 is TGTGCCAGCGGGGATTCAAACTATGGCTACACCTTC. Translation gives CASGDSNYGYTF.

This chain links TRBV4-2 with TRBJ2-7; 9 nucleotides line up with TRBD1. The CDR3 loop spans 15 amino acids. Germline assignment: CDR1 LGHNA and CDR2 YNFKEQ. Losses at the gene ends were 3 bases for V and 2 bases for J; bases not matched to a gene: 5. The CDR3 DNA reads TGTGCCAGCAGCCACTCCCGGACAGGGGCCTACGAGCAGTACTTC. Translated: CASSHSRTGAYEQYF.

This chain joins TRBV7-2 and TRBJ2-1; TRBD1 is a possible D gene (6 bases). In germline, CDR1 is SGHTA, CDR2 FQGNSA. Trimming shortened V by 1 base and J by 0 bases, and 7 bases separated the two germline ends. This CDR3 has 15 amino acids. CDR3 sequence: CASSLDRVSYNEQFF. CDR3 DNA sequence: TGTGCCAGCAGCTTAGACAGGGTCTCCTACAATGAGCAGTTCTTC.

V is TRBV9 and J is TRBJ2-1; D perhaps matches TRBD2 (6 bases). V shed 7 bases and J shed 8 bases, with 16 bases lying between them. CDR1 and CDR2 (germline): SGDLS, YYNGEE. The CDR3 extends over 13 amino acids. CDR3: CASGGRSSDEQFF. In DNA form, the CDR3 reads TGTGCCAGCGGTGGGAGGTCTTCCGATGAGCAGTTCTTC.

The chain joins TRBV6-6 to TRBJ2-7; 10 nucleotides align to TRBD1. This CDR3 comprises 16 residues. V lost 6 bases, J lost 6 bases, and 14 bases stayed unmatched. Germline-derived CDR1 and CDR2 are MNHNY and SVGAGI (reference sequence). The CDR3 nucleotides read TGTGCCAGCAGGAACCGCCAAGGGGACAGGGGCGGCGAGCAGTACTTC. Residues: CASRNRQGDRGGEQYF.

The V call is TRBV11-2, the J call TRBJ2-7, with D possibly being TRBD1 or TRBD2 (5 bases each). With 5 bases removed from V and 2 bases from J, the gap between germline ends came to 16 bases. There are 15 residues in the CDR3. The germline V gene has CDR1 SGHAT and CDR2 FQNNGV. CDR3 residues: CASSDRTGPTYEQYF. The CDR3 nucleotides read TGTGCCAGCAGCGACCGAACGGGACCGACCTACGAGCAGTACTTC.

The chain is built from TRBV7-3 and TRBJ2-1; 8 nucleotides align to TRBD2. The V gene's germline CDR1 is SGHTA and CDR2 FQGTGA. The CDR3 loop spans 15 amino acids. V trimming: 5 bases; J trimming: 6 bases; junction bases outside the gene matches: 9. Here the CDR3 reads CASSLSGSAPNEQFF. As DNA, the CDR3 is TGTGCCAGCAGCCTCAGCGGGAGTGCTCCCAATGAGCAGTTCTTC.